This T cell receptor beta chain stems from a study of T cell changes during pregnancy in multiple sclerosis. Looked up from germline, CDR1 is MGHDK and CDR2 is SYGVNS. Trimming took 6 bases from V and 3 from J, leaving 18 bases between them. The CDR3 loop spans 16 amino acids. TCRdb's table, derived via immunoSEQ multiplex PCR, lists solely in-frame clones and lacks some. The sample holds around 44,000 clones; about 87% are singletons and the top ten take 1% to 1.5%. The chain employs TRBV25-1 and TRBJ2-1, with a weak D call TRBD2 (5 bases). This TCR came from a female donor with multiple sclerosis, enrolled in a pregnancy study. The input for sequencing was CD4+ T cells from peripheral blood mononuclear cells, taken in the second trimester of pregnancy. CDR3 sequence: CASSDPWSGVYNEQFF. Written as DNA, the CDR3 is TGTGCCAGCAGCGACCCATGGAGCGGAGTCTACAATGAGCAGTTCTTC.